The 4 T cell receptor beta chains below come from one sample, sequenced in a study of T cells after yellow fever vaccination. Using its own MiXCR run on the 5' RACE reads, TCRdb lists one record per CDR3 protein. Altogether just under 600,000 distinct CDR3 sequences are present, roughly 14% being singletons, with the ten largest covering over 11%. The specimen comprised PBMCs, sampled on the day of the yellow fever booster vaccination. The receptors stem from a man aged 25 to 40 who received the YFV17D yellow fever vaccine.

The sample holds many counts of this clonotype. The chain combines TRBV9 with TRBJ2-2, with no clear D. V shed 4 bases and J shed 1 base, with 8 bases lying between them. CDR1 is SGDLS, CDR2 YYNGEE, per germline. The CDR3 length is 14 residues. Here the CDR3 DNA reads TGTGCCAGCAGCCCTCGACTGAACACCGGGGAGCTGTTTTTT. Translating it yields CASSPRLNTGELFF.

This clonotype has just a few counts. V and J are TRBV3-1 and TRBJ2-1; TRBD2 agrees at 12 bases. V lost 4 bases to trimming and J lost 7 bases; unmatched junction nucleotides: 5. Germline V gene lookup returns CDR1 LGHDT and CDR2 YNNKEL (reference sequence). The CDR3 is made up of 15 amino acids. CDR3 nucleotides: TGTGCCAGCAGCCCGACTAGCGGGAGCGGGAATGAGCAGTTCTTC. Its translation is CASSPTSGSGNEQFF.

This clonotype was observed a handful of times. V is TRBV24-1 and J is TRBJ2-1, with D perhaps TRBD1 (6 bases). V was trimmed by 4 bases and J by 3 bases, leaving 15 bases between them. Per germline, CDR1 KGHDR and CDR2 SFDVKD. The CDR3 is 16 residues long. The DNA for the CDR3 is TGTGCCACCAGTGACGCGGAACAGGGTTTCTACAATGAGCAGTTCTTC. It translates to CATSDAEQGFYNEQFF.

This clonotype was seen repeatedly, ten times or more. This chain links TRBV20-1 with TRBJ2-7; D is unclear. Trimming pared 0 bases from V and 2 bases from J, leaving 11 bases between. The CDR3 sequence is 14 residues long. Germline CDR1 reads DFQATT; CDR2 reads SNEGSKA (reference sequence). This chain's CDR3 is CSARDLERAYEQYF. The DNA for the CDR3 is TGCAGTGCTAGAGATCTCGAAAGAGCCTACGAGCAGTACTTC.